This paragraph covers one T cell receptor beta chain sequence. Its antigen is still unknown. Hyperthyroidism, newly diagnosed and lasting under 2 months, affected patients aged 18 to 65. Patients showing uncontrolled infection, other autoimmune disease, pregnancy or lactation were ineligible. With 5 bases removed from V and 14 bases from J, the gap between germline ends came to 22 bases. The length of the CDR3 is 13 residues. Germline CDR1 reads DFQATT; CDR2 reads SNEGSKA (reference sequence). The sample is drawn from a study of T cells in Graves' hyperthyroidism and ophthalmopathy. Study-wide results and caveats: Most clonotypes expanded in the thyroid (above 0.001) were also present in blood.

Researchers amplified the TCR beta CDR3 regions from RNA transcripts. An initial round of RT-PCR targeting the TCR CDR3 relied on the HTBI primer set. TCRdb itself ran the multiplex PCR reads through MiXCR, one entry per CDR3 protein. The sample shows 530,000 or so distinct CDR3 sequences, 46% of them seen only once. J is TRBJ1-5 and V is TRBV20-1; D gene ambiguous. Specimen: peripheral blood or thyroid tissue (not recorded which). The receptor was derived from a young woman with Graves' hyperthyroidism. In DNA, the CDR3 is TGCAGTGCTCCCGTAGCGGGAGAGTCCTACGAGCATTTT. Protein: CSAPVAGESYEHF.